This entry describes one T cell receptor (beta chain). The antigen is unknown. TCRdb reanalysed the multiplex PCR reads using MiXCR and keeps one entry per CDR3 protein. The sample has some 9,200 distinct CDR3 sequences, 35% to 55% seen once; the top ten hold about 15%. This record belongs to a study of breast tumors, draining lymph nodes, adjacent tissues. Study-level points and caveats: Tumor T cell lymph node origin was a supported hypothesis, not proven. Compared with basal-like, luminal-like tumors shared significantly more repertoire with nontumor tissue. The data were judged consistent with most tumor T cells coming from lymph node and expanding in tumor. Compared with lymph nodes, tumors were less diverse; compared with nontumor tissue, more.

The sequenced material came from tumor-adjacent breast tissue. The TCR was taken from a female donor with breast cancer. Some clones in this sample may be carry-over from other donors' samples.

Here the CDR3 reads CASSPDRASTDTQYF. CDR3 bases: TGTGCCAGTAGTCCCGACAGGGCGAGCACAGATACGCAGTATTTT. The chain recombines TRBV19 with TRBJ2-3; 7 nucleotides line up with TRBD1. V shed 5 bases, J shed 0 bases, and the junction held 5 bases outside the gene matches. Germline CDR1 reads LNHDA; CDR2 reads SQIVND (reference sequence). The CDR3 spans 15 residues. Drawing the rest from reference TRBV19 and TRBJ2-3, the complete variable domain is DGGITQSPKYLFRKEGQNVTLSCEQNLNHDAMYWYRQDPGQGLRLIYYSQIVNDFQKGDIAEGYSVSREKKESFPLTVTSAQKNPTAFYLCASSPDRASTDTQYFGPGTRLTVL.